The 15 T cell receptor beta chains presented below share a single source sample, sequenced in a study of blood T cells in healthy people across ages. Sample-barcoded 5' priming and a J-beta primer mix drove a second PCR of about 7 to 11 cycles. TCRdb re-derived calls from the 5' RACE reads in MiXCR, one entry per CDR3 protein. The sample lists hundreds of thousands of distinct CDR3 sequences, around 48% occurring once. Sequencing used blood. The origin of the receptors is an older woman in good health.

On this clonotype: One junction end disagrees with the germline gene, perhaps due to a read error. V gene TRBV20-1 combines with J gene TRBJ1-2; 7 nucleotides line up with TRBD1. CDR1 is DFQATT and CDR2 is SNEGSKA in the germline V gene (reference sequence). This CDR3 is built from 13 residues. The CDR3 here is CGAVPGQNYGYTF. CDR3 DNA sequence: TGCGGTGCTGTCCCGGGACAGAACTATGGCTACACCTTC.

The chain uses TRBV12-3 or TRBV12-4 and TRBJ2-5, with a tentative D call TRBD2 (5 bases). V was clipped by 8 bases and J by 11 bases, with 18 bases between them. This CDR3 comprises 12 residues. CDR3 bases: TGTGCCAGCGGGAGAAAAGACGGTGAGCAGTACTTC. It translates to CASGRKDGEQYF.

Ten or more counts support this clonotype. V gene TRBV9 combines with J gene TRBJ2-7; 10 positions match TRBD1. Trimming took 1 base from V and 9 from J; bases not matched to a gene: 10. The CDR3 covers 15 residues. Germline CDR1 SGDLS, CDR2 YYNGEE. The CDR3 bases are TGTGCCAGCAGCGTATCCCCGGGACAGGGGCCGCCGCAGTACTTC. Its protein product is CASSVSPGQGPPQYF.

This clonotype was picked up a small number of times. This chain joins TRBV7-2 and TRBJ2-7; TRBD2 agrees at 15 bases. The CDR3 consists of 16 residues. Per the germline V gene, CDR1 is SGHTA and CDR2 is FQGNSA. The ends lost 5 bases at V and 4 bases at J; junction bases unmatched: 6. The CDR3 DNA sequence: TGTGCCAGCAGCACCGATGGGACTAGCGGGAGGTACGAGCAGTACTTC. Translating it yields CASSTDGTSGRYEQYF.

The chain employs TRBV4-2 and TRBJ2-5; tentative D call: TRBD2 (5 bases). V was trimmed by 1 base and J by 1 base, leaving 13 bases between them. The CDR3 is 16 amino acids. The germline CDR1 and CDR2 sequences are LGHNA and YNFKEQ. The chain's CDR3 is CASSQVVNGLQETQYF. The CDR3 coding sequence is TGTGCCAGCAGCCAAGTGGTGAACGGACTCCAAGAGACCCAGTACTTC.

This chain connects TRBV3-1 to TRBJ1-2; TRBD1 aligns across 7 bases. With V trimmed by 3 bases and J by 5 bases, 6 bases remained unmatched. Germline V CDR1 and CDR2: LGHDT, YNNKEL (reference sequence). The CDR3 runs to 14 residues. CDR3 residues: CASSHVSTGYGYTF. The CDR3 DNA follows: TGTGCCAGCAGCCATGTGTCGACAGGGTATGGCTACACCTTC.

In its sample, this clonotype was seen a few times. This rearrangement joins TRBV7-2 to TRBJ1-6; 10 bases match TRBD1. The CDR3 loop spans 16 amino acids. The germline CDR1 and CDR2 sequences are SGHTA and FQGNSA. Unmatched junction bases numbered 11, after V lost 5 bases and J lost 10 bases. The CDR3: CASSEYGQGVGSPLHF. Here the CDR3 DNA reads TGTGCCAGCAGCGAATACGGACAGGGGGTAGGGTCACCCCTCCACTTT.

V gene TRBV28 combines with J gene TRBJ2-5; the match to TRBD1 covers 8 bases. The CDR3 extends over 13 amino acids. The trim removed 5 bases at V and 7 bases at J, leaving 6 bases unmatched. Germline V gene data show CDR1 as MDHEN and CDR2 as SYDVKM. The CDR3 nucleotides read TGTGCCAGCAGTGCGGGACAGGAAGGGACCCAGTACTTC. Its translation is CASSAGQEGTQYF.

This clonotype was observed once. It may be a read error: a sequence one base away is much more abundant. This chain connects TRBV4-2 to TRBJ2-1; 12 bases agree with TRBD2. The DNA matches TRBJ2-7 better at its end, which makes the J call doubtful. Germline lookup yields CDR1 LGHNA and CDR2 YNFKEQ. The CDR3 is 16 amino acids. The CDR3 loop is CASSLEPGLAGNEQYF. The CDR3 DNA sequence: TGTGCCAGCAGCCTAGAACCGGGACTAGCGGGCAATGAGCAGTACTTC.

This chain connects TRBV30 to TRBJ2-7; D unresolved. The J call is in doubt because the DNA end fits TRBJ2-5 better. The CDR3 contains 11 residues. Germline V lookup: CDR1 GTSNPN, CDR2 SVGIG (reference sequence). The CDR3 DNA sequence: TGTGCCTGGAAGGAGCGCGAGACCCAGTACTTC. Its protein is CAWKERETQYF.

As concerns this clonotype: Just one base apart from a much larger clone, this may be a read error. The chain combines TRBV7-2 with TRBJ1-2; TRBD1 matches 7 bases. The CDR3 is made up of 14 amino acids. Germline values: CDR1 SGHTA, CDR2 FQGNSA. The chain's CDR3 is CAGSQGTAVRSYTF. In DNA form, the CDR3 reads TGTGCCGGCAGCCAAGGGACAGCCGTTCGGAGCTACACCTTC.

This clonotype was observed a single time. One end of the junction does not line up with germline, which may come from a read error. The chain employs TRBV12-3 or TRBV12-4 and TRBJ2-3; 7 positions match TRBD2. CDR3 length: 15 amino acids. Here the CDR3 DNA reads TGTGCCAGCAGTCAAAGCGGGGTTAGAGCAGATGCGCAATATTTT. Protein: CASSQSGVRADAQYF.

The chain joins TRBV28 to TRBJ2-5, with D perhaps matching TRBD1 or TRBD2 (5 bases each). V dropped 6 bases and J dropped 2 bases, with 22 bases sitting between them. The V gene's germline CDR1 is MDHEN and CDR2 SYDVKM. The CDR3 extends over 17 amino acids. The CDR3, as DNA: TGTGCCAGCAGCCCCCTGGGAGAGGGACGGATGCAAGAGACCCAGTACTTC. This codes for CASSPLGEGRMQETQYF.

This clonotype was counted a few times. The rearrangement uses TRBV12-3 or TRBV12-4 and TRBJ2-6; no clear D gene. The germline V and J ends were trimmed by 3 bases and 1 base, with 7 bases remaining between them. The CDR3 is 15 amino acids. CDR3 nucleotide sequence: TGTGCCAGCAGTTTTGTAGTATCTGGGGCCAACGTCCTGACTTTC. Protein: CASSFVVSGANVLTF.

The J gene is TRBJ1-6, the V gene TRBV7-2; 9 bases fit TRBD1. Germline lookup yields CDR1 SGHTA and CDR2 FQGNSA. Germline trimming cut 4 bases from V and 10 bases from J; bases unmatched to any gene: 8. The CDR3 has 15 amino acids. CDR3 coding DNA: TGTGCCAGCAGCTCACAGACAGGGGGTGGGTCACCCCTCCACTTT. Protein product: CASSSQTGGGSPLHF.